Listed here are 28 T cell receptor beta chains from one sample, sequenced in a study of blood T cell repertoires in COVID-19. Using immunoSEQ multiplex PCR, the repertoire was profiled, and TCRdb retains in-frame clones only, with some absent. The table lists about 220,000 clones, approximately 83% of them singletons, with more than 4.5% in the top ten. Sequencing was carried out using PBMCs or T cells enriched from blood (not recorded which). Every receptor here comes from a woman aged 45-65 years who had been exposed to COVID-19.

This chain uses TRBV19 with TRBJ1-1; D unclear. With 4 bases removed from V and 1 base from J, the gap between germline ends came to 16 bases. Germline assignment: CDR1 LNHDA and CDR2 SQIVND (reference sequence). This CDR3 is built from 16 residues. The CDR3 DNA reads as TGTGCCAGTAGTACCCCAATGTGGACTGCGAACACTGAAGCTTTCTTT. It specifies CASSTPMWTANTEAFF.

V is TRBV7-6 and J is TRBJ2-2; 7 bases line up with TRBD2. This CDR3 contains 16 residues. CDR1 SGHVS and CDR2 FNYEAQ come from the germline V gene. V lost 3 bases, J lost 4 bases, and 8 bases stayed unmatched. CDR3 amino acids: CASSFETSSVTGELFF. For the CDR3, the DNA is TGTGCCAGCAGCTTTGAGACTAGCTCCGTCACCGGGGAGCTGTTTTTT.

The chain combines TRBV19 with TRBJ1-5; D perhaps matches TRBD1 (6 bases). Germline V lookup: CDR1 LNHDA, CDR2 SQIVND (reference sequence). There are 15 residues in the CDR3. V lost 3 bases, J lost 5 bases, and 14 bases lay in between. CDR3 amino acids: CASSITQGQDQPQHF. The CDR3 DNA reads TGTGCCAGTAGTATTACCCAGGGGCAGGATCAGCCCCAGCATTTT.

The chain links TRBV2 to TRBJ2-1, with TRBD2 as a possible D gene (5 bases). Germline V gives CDR1 SNHLY, CDR2 FYNNEI. V lost 7 bases to trimming and J lost 5 bases, with 15 bases between them. There are 14 residues in the CDR3. DNA for the CDR3: TGTGCCAGCACCGAAGGGCGGGCTCACAATGAGCAGTTCTTC. Its translation: CASTEGRAHNEQFF.

The J gene is TRBJ2-7, the V gene TRBV12-3 or TRBV12-4, with D hard to call. V was shortened by 5 bases and J by 2 bases, with 7 bases between the two germline ends. The CDR3 length is 12 residues. For the CDR3, the DNA is TGTGCCAGCAGTCTAATCACCTACGAGCAGTACTTC. It translates to CASSLITYEQYF.

The J gene is TRBJ2-1, the V gene TRBV24-1, with D maybe TRBD1 (5 bases). V dropped 3 bases and J dropped 3 bases, with 14 bases sitting between them. Germline V lookup: CDR1 KGHDR, CDR2 SFDVKD. This CDR3 has 16 amino acids. The CDR3 nucleotides read TGTGCCACCAGTGATCCCGTGGGGCAGAACTACAATGAGCAGTTCTTC. This codes for CATSDPVGQNYNEQFF.

This clone was detected only once. V gene TRBV21-1 combines with J gene TRBJ2-7; TRBD2 is the table's D call, not checked against the DNA. TRBV21-1 is annotated as a pseudogene. CDR3 length: 14 amino acids. CDR3 bases: TGTGCCAGCGGATGGGGACTACCCTACTACGAGCAGTACTTC. Protein product: CASGWGLPYYEQYF.

The CDR3 here is CASSPPGTGIVNYGYTF. CDR3 bases: TGTGCCAGCAGCCCCCCCGGGACAGGGATTGTGAACTATGGCTACACCTTC. The chain joins TRBV3-1 (or the pseudogene TRBV3-2) to TRBJ1-2; TRBD1 matches at 9 bases. In germline, CDR1 is LGHDT, CDR2 YNNKEL (reference sequence). CDR3 size: 17 residues. With V trimmed by 4 bases and J by 2 bases, 11 bases remained unmatched.

This chain joins TRBV4-3 and TRBJ2-1; 8 bases are shared with TRBD2. The CDR3 is made up of 16 amino acids. CDR1 LGHNA and CDR2 YSLEER come from the germline V gene. J gave up 7 bases and V 0 bases, and 8 bases lay outside the gene matches. The CDR3 is CASSQEGLAGPNEQFF. In DNA, the CDR3 is TGCGCCAGCAGCCAAGAGGGATTAGCGGGGCCTAATGAGCAGTTCTTC.

The chain joins TRBV29-1 to TRBJ2-3, with D maybe TRBD1 (5 bases). Germline loops: CDR1 SQVTM, CDR2 ANQGSEA. Deletions cut 4 bases from V and 2 bases from J, with 16 bases between. This CDR3 is 15 amino acids long. CDR3 DNA: TGCAGCGTTGTCCTTGGGGCGGATCTCACAGATACGCAGTATTTT. Translated: CSVVLGADLTDTQYF.

This clone was seen a single time. This chain connects TRBV6-5 to TRBJ1-2, with unresolved D. Per germline, CDR1 MNHEY and CDR2 SVGAGI. V lost 3 bases, J lost 5 bases, and 19 bases lay in between. The CDR3 has 16 amino acids. DNA of the CDR3: TGTGCCAGCAGTTATCAACCTGACACTCCGGGGTATGGCTACACCTTC. Residues: CASSYQPDTPGYGYTF.

J is TRBJ2-2 and V is TRBV14; D is uncertain. Trimming shortened V by 1 base and J by 3 bases, and 15 bases separated the two germline ends. Germline V CDR1 and CDR2: SGHDN, FVKESK. This CDR3 is 17 amino acids long. The CDR3 sequence is CASSQVSARFYTGELFF. The DNA of the CDR3 is TGTGCCAGCAGCCAAGTGTCCGCCAGGTTCTACACCGGGGAGCTGTTTTTT.

CDR3: CASRAGHTYTF. The CDR3 nucleotides are TGTGCCAGCAGGGCCGGACACACCTACACCTTC. The chain joins TRBV5-6 to TRBJ1-2; TRBD1 is a possible D gene (5 bases). V was clipped by 5 bases and J by 10 bases, with 12 bases between them. The length of the CDR3 is 11 residues. CDR1 is SGHDT, CDR2 YYEEEE, per germline.

This clone was found a few times. The rearrangement joins TRBV15 to TRBJ2-2, with 8 positions matching TRBD2. With V trimmed by 1 base and J by 5 bases, 3 bases remained unmatched. Germline values: CDR1 LNHNV, CDR2 YYDKDF (reference sequence). CDR3 length: 15 amino acids. The CDR3 region is CATSRVGGVTGELFF. CDR3 bases: TGTGCCACCAGCAGAGTCGGGGGGGTTACCGGGGAGCTGTTTTTT. Based on the CDR3 plus reference TRBV15 and TRBJ2-2, the full variable domain is DAMVIQNPRYQVTQFGKPVTLSCSQTLNHNVMYWYQQKSSQAPKLLFHYYDKDFNNEADTPDNFQSRRPNTSFCFLDIRSPGLGDTAMYLCATSRVGGVTGELFFGEGSRLTVL.

The J gene is TRBJ2-7, the V gene TRBV24-1; perhaps TRBD1 as D (5 bases). Germline V gene data show CDR1 as KGHDR and CDR2 as SFDVKD. The V end was cut by 2 bases, the J end by 2 bases, with 12 bases between. This CDR3 contains 15 residues. The CDR3 DNA is TGTGCCACCAGTGATTCAGGGCGGAACCCCTACGAGCAGTACTTC. Amino acids: CATSDSGRNPYEQYF.

The rearrangement links TRBV12-3 or TRBV12-4 to TRBJ1-1, with 7 bases matching TRBD1. The CDR3 is 13 amino acids. V shed 8 bases and J 0 bases; nucleotides not matched to a gene: 3. This CDR3 is CASQGQVNTEAFF. CDR3 bases: TGTGCCAGCCAAGGACAGGTGAACACTGAAGCTTTCTTT.

The J gene is TRBJ1-1, the V gene TRBV7-9; 7 bases fit TRBD1. CDR1 SEHNR and CDR2 FQNEAQ come from the germline V gene (reference sequence). With V trimmed by 4 bases and J by 0 bases, 5 bases remained unmatched. The CDR3 spans 15 residues. This CDR3 is CASSSRTGLNTEAFF. CDR3 DNA sequence: TGTGCCAGCAGCTCTCGGACAGGCTTGAACACTGAAGCTTTCTTT.

This clone was detected only a few times. The chain combines TRBV14 with TRBJ2-7; maybe TRBD2 (5 bases). The CDR3 length is 15 residues. The ends were cut back, 4 bases at V and 6 bases at J, with 19 bases in the middle. CDR1 is SGHDN, CDR2 FVKESK, per germline. CDR3: CASSRHGINIGEQYF. As DNA, the CDR3 is TGTGCCAGCAGCCGACACGGGATCAACATAGGCGAGCAGTACTTC.

The chain recombines TRBV28 with TRBJ1-1, with 9 bases aligning to TRBD1. The trim removed 6 bases at V and 0 bases at J, leaving 2 bases unmatched. The CDR3 runs 14 residues. CDR1 is MDHEN and CDR2 is SYDVKM in the germline V gene. CDR3 in DNA: TGTGCCAGCAGGGACAGGGGATTGAACACTGAAGCTTTCTTT. Translated: CASRDRGLNTEAFF.

This rearrangement joins TRBV5-6 to TRBJ1-3; tentatively, D is TRBD1 (5 bases). The germline V gene encodes CDR1 SGHDT and CDR2 YYEEEE. This CDR3 comprises 15 residues. The V gene lost 0 bases and the J gene lost 3 bases, with 10 bases spanning the gap. The CDR3 protein is CASSLAHRFGNTIYF. The CDR3, as DNA: TGTGCCAGCAGCTTGGCCCACAGGTTTGGAAACACCATATATTTT.

This chain uses TRBV5-4 with TRBJ2-5; possibly TRBD1 for D (8 bases). CDR1 and CDR2 (germline): SGHNT, YYREEE (reference sequence). Trimming shortened V by 2 bases and J by 4 bases, and 12 bases separated the two germline ends. There are 14 residues in the CDR3. CDR3 sequence (DNA): TGTGCCAGCAGCTTACAGGGGGAGGGAGAGACCCAGTACTTC. Its translation: CASSLQGEGETQYF. Looking up the rest from reference TRBV5-4 and TRBJ2-5 gives the full variable domain: ETGVTQSPTHLIKTRGQQVTLRCSSQSGHNTVSWYQQALGQGPQFIFQYYREEENGRGNFPPRFSGLQFPNYSSELNVNALELDDSALYLCASSLQGEGETQYFGPGTRLLVL.

The chain joins TRBV5-1 to TRBJ2-1; TRBD2 matches at 11 bases. The germline V gene has CDR1 SGHRS and CDR2 YFSETQ. CDR3 length: 16 amino acids. V lost 1 base and J lost 8; bases outside the gene matches: 8. The CDR3 loop reads CASSLPETSGGDEQFF. Here the CDR3 DNA reads TGCGCCAGCAGCTTGCCTGAAACTAGCGGGGGAGATGAGCAGTTCTTC. Filled out from reference TRBV5-1 and TRBJ2-1, the complete variable domain reads KAGVTQTPRYLIKTRGQQVTLSCSPISGHRSVSWYQQTPGQGLQFLFEYFSETQRNKGNFPGRFSGRQFSNSRSEMNVSTLELGDSALYLCASSLPETSGGDEQFFGPGTRLTVL.

The chain combines TRBV9 with TRBJ2-1; 9 bases line up with TRBD2. With 4 bases clipped from V and 8 bases from J, the junction kept 7 bases outside the gene matches. The CDR3 length is 14 residues. Germline CDR1 reads SGDLS; CDR2 reads YYNGEE. The CDR3 bases are TGTGCCAGCAGCCCCGGCGGGGGGGACGATGAGCAGTTCTTC. It codes for CASSPGGGDDEQFF.

This rearrangement joins TRBV14 to TRBJ2-5, with TRBD2 matching 8 bases. Germline V gene data show CDR1 as SGHDN and CDR2 as FVKESK. J gave up 5 bases and V 4 bases, and 3 bases lay outside the gene matches. The CDR3 contains 13 residues. CDR3 bases: TGTGCCAGCAGCCCGGGACTAGGGGAGACCCAGTACTTC. Translation gives CASSPGLGETQYF.

This chain joins TRBV6-2 or TRBV6-3 and TRBJ1-2; D gene unclear. Trimming removed 0 bases at V and 5 bases at J, with 10 bases between. The germline gives CDR1 MNHEY, CDR2 SVGEGT. CDR3 size: 14 residues. The CDR3 region is CASSYSAVPYGYTF. DNA for the CDR3: TGTGCCAGCAGTTACTCGGCAGTACCTTATGGCTACACCTTC.

This clone was observed once. The genes are TRBV11-2 and TRBJ2-2; unclear D gene. Trimming cost V 4 bases and J 1 base, with 10 bases left between them. CDR3 size: 15 residues. Germline V CDR1 and CDR2: SGHAT, FQNNGV. The CDR3 region has the DNA TGTGCCAGCAGCTCGGTTACTTTGAACACCGGGGAGCTGTTTTTT. Translated: CASSSVTLNTGELFF.

The chain joins TRBV18 to TRBJ2-7; D is perhaps TRBD1 (6 bases). Trimming took 2 bases from V and 1 from J, leaving 15 bases between them. There are 16 residues in the CDR3. Germline CDR1 reads KGHSH; CDR2 reads LQKENI. CDR3 residues: CASSPFTRDTSYEQYF. The CDR3 DNA reads TGTGCCAGCTCACCATTTACCCGGGACACATCCTACGAGCAGTACTTC.

The gene calls are TRBV5-3 and TRBJ1-1, with 8 nucleotides matching TRBD1. TRBV5-3 is known as an ORF, though its function is uncertain. V gave up 4 bases and J gave up 1 base; unmatched junction bases: 6. The CDR3 loop spans 15 amino acids. The CDR3 reads CARSADDRGNTEAFF. The CDR3 region has the DNA TGTGCCAGAAGCGCGGATGACAGGGGGAACACTGAAGCTTTCTTT.